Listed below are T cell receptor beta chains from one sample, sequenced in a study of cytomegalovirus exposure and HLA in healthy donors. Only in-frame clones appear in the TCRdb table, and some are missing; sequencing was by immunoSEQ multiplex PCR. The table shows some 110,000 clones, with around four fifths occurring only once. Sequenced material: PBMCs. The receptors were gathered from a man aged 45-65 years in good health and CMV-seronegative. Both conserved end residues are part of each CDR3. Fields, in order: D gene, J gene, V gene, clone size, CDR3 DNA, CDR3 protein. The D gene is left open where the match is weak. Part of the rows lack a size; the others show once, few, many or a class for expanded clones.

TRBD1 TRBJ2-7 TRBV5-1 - TGCGCCAGCAGTCTTACAGGGGGCGCATACGAGCAGTACTTC CASSLTGGAYEQYF
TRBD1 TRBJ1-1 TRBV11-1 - TGTGCCAGCAGCCCCCTGCGGGAAACAGGGGCCCCTGAAGCTTTCTTT CASSPLRETGAPEAFF
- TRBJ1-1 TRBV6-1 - TGTGCCAGCCGGACGGGGAACCTGAACACTGAAGCTTTCTTT CASRTGNLNTEAFF
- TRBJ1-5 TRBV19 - TGTGCCAGTAGTGCCCAGAAGGGGCAGCCCCAGCATTTT CASSAQKGQPQHF
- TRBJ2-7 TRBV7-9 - TGTGCCAGCAGCTTCGGGAAGACTACTGGGTACGAGCAGTACTTC CASSFGKTTGYEQYF
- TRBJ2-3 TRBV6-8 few TGTGCCAGCAGCCCAGGACTCAGCACAGATACGCAGTATTTT CASSPGLSTDTQYF
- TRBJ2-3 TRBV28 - TGTGCCAGCAGTCCTACGTCCGCACATACGCAGTATTTT CASSPTSAHTQYF
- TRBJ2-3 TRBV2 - TGTGCCAGCAGTCGGCAGGGGGGAACAGATACGCAGTATTTT CASSRQGGTDTQYF
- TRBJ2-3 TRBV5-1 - TGCGCCAGCAGCGAGGCGTCGGGAGATACGCAGTATTTT CASSEASGDTQYF
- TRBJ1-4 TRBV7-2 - TGTGCCAGCAGCTCCGACACCTTTAATGAAAAACTGTTTTTT CASSSDTFNEKLFF
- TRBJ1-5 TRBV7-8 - TGTGCCAGCAGCCTAAGGGGGAATCAGCCCCAGCATTTT CASSLRGNQPQHF
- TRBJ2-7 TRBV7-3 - TGTGCCAGCAGCTTACATGGACAGCACGGGCAGTACTTC CASSLHGQHGQYF
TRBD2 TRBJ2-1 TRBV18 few TGTGCCAGCTCACAATCAACTAGCGGGGGCCAAAGGAGCTCCTACAATGAGCAGTTCTTC CASSQSTSGGQRSSYNEQFF
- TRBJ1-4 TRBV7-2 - TGTGCCAGCAGCTTAGCGGGGAGGGCGGCTAATGAAAAACTGTTTTTT CASSLAGRAANEKLFF
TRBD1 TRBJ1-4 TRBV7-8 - TGTGCCAGCAGCTTGGCAGGGGGCATCGGTGAAAAACTGTTTTTT CASSLAGGIGEKLFF
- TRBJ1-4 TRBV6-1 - TGTGCCAGCAGCACAGGGTTTACTAATGAAAAACTGTTTTTT CASSTGFTNEKLFF
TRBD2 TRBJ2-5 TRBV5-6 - TGTGCCAGCAGCCGAGCGGGGGCGGGCCCCGAGGGGGAGACCCAGTACTTC CASSRAGAGPEGETQYF
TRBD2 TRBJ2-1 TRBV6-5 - TGTGCCAGCAGTTACTCGGGCGGGGGGGCCAATGGTGAGCAGTTCTTC CASSYSGGGANGEQFF
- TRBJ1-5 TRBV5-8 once TGTGCCAGCAGCTTGTTGGGTGGAAGAGGGCCCCAGCATTTT CASSLLGGRGPQHF
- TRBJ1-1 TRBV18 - TGTGCCAGCTCCCTTGAGGGGGACACTGAAGCTTTCTTT CASSLEGDTEAFF
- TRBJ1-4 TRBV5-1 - TGCGCCAGCAGATTAGAGACAACTAATGAAAAACTGTTTTTT CASRLETTNEKLFF
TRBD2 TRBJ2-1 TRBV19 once TGTGCCAGTAGTATCCCTCGACTAGCGGGGGCGAACAATGAGCAGTTCTTC CASSIPRLAGANNEQFF
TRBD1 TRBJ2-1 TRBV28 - TGTGCCAGCAGCCGTCGACAGGGGCGGGAGCAGTTCTTC CASSRRQGREQFF
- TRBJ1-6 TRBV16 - TGTGCCAGCAGCCCTTCGGTGTCATATAATTCACCCCTCCACTTT CASSPSVSYNSPLHF
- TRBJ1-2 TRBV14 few TGTGCCAGCAGCCTCTCGGACTGGAGCTATGGCTACACCTTC CASSLSDWSYGYTF
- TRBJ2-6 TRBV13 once TGTGCCAGCAGCCTGGGGGGTACTGGGGCCAACGTCCTGACTTTC CASSLGGTGANVLTF
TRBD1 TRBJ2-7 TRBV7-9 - TGTGCCAGCAGCTTAGTTCGGGGGACAGGGCGCGAAAGTCCCAACGAGCAGTACTTC CASSLVRGTGRESPNEQYF
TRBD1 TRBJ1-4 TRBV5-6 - TGTGCCAGCAGCTTCGGACAGGGACTAAATGAAAAACTGTTTTTT CASSFGQGLNEKLFF
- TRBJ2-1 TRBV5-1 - TGCGCCAGCAGCCTCGGGCAGGGCAATGAGCAGTTCTTC CASSLGQGNEQFF
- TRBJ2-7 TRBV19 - TGTGCCAGTAGTCAGGGCAGTTCCTACGAGCAGTACTTC CASSQGSSYEQYF
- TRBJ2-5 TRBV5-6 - TGTGCCAGCAGCTTGGTCACAGGGCCTAAAGAGACCCAGTACTTC CASSLVTGPKETQYF
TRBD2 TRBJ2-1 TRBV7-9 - TGTGCCAGCAGCTTAGGGACTAGCGGGGGGGATGAGCAGTTCTTC CASSLGTSGGDEQFF
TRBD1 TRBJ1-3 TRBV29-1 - TGCAGCGTCACAGGGGCTGGAAACACCATATATTTT CSVTGAGNTIYF
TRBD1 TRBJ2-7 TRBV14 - TGTGCCAGCAGCCAAGACACGGGACAGGGATTCTACGAGCAGTACTTC CASSQDTGQGFYEQYF
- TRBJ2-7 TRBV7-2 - TGTGCCAGCAGCTCAACCTACGAGCAGTACTTC CASSSTYEQYF
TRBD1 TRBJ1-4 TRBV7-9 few TGTGCCAGCAGCTCCCGGGACAGGGGTCATGAAAAACTGTTTTTT CASSSRDRGHEKLFF
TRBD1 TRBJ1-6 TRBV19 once TGTGCCAGTAGGGGGGACAGGGGGCGCGTTTCACCCCTCCACTTT CASRGDRGRVSPLHF